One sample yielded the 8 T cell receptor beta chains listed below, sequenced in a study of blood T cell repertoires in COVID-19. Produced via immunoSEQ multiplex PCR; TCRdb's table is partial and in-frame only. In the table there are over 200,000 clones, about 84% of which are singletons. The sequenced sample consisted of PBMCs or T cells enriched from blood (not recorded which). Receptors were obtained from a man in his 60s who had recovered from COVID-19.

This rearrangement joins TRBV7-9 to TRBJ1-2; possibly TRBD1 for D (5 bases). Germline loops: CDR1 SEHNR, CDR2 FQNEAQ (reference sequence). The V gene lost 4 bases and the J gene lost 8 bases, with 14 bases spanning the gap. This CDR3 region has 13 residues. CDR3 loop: CASSSIYDSGYTF. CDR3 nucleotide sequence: TGTGCCAGCAGCTCAATATATGACAGCGGCTACACCTTC.

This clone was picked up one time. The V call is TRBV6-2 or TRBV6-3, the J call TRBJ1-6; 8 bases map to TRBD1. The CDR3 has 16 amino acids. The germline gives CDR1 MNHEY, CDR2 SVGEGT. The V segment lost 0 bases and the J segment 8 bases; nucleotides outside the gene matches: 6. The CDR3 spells CASSYSVGQAYSPLHF. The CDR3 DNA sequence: TGTGCCAGCAGTTACTCGGTGGGACAGGCATATTCACCCCTCCACTTT.

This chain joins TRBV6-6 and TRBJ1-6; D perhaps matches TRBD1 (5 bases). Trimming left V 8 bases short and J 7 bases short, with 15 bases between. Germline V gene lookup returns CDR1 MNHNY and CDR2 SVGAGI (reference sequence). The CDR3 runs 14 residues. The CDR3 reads CASCPQGGNSPLHF. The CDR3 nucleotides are TGTGCCAGCTGCCCCCAGGGTGGAAATTCACCCCTCCACTTT.

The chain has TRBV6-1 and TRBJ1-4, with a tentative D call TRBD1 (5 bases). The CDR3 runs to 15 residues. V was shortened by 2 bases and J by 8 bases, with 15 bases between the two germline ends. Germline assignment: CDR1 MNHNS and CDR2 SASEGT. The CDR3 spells CASSERGGDREKLFF. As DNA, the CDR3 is TGTGCCAGCAGTGAAAGGGGAGGGGATCGGGAAAAACTGTTTTTT.

CDR3: CAWSASAMKLFF. The CDR3, as DNA: TGTGCCTGGAGTGCTTCCGCTATGAAGCTGTTTTTT. The V call is TRBV30, the J call TRBJ2-2; no clear D gene. Germline CDR1 GTSNPN, CDR2 SVGIG (reference sequence). The ends were cut back, 1 base at V and 12 bases at J, with 12 bases in the middle. The CDR3 runs 12 residues.

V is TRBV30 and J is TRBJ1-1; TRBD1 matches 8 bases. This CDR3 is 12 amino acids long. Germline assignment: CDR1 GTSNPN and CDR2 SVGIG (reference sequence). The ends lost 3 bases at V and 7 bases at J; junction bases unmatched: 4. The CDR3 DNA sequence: TGTGCCTGGAGGGACAGGGAATATGAAGCTTTCTTT. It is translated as CAWRDREYEAFF.

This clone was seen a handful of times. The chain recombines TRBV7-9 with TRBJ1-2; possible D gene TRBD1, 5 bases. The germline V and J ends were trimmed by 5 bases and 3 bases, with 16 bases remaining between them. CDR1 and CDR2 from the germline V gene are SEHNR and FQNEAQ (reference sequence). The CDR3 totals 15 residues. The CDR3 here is CASSHTRVGDYGYTF. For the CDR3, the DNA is TGTGCCAGCAGCCACACCAGGGTAGGGGACTATGGCTACACCTTC.

For the CDR3, the DNA is TGTGCCAGTAGTCGCCAGGGGTCAAATAATTCACCCCTCCACTTT. Translated, it gives CASSRQGSNNSPLHF. The chain is built from TRBV19 and TRBJ1-6; D perhaps matches TRBD1 (6 bases). V was pared by 5 bases and J by 5 bases, with 13 bases between. Germline assignment: CDR1 LNHDA and CDR2 SQIVND (reference sequence). This CDR3 region has 15 residues.